This record looks at one T cell receptor beta chain sequence and its context. This receptor's antigen is unknown. The conserved phenylalanine or tryptophan normally closing the CDR3 is absent here, so this likely arose from a read error. The sample comes from a study of CD8+CD57+ T cells in acquired aplastic anemia (dated by TCRdb to 2016 to 2019). General notes on the study: A mean of about 3.2 ug of DNA, ranging from roughly 0.19 to 27.4 ug, was extracted from sorted CD4+ and CD8+ cells. CD8+CD57+ expansion was defined as a frequency above the mean frequency observed in healthy subjects. Study-wide findings and limitations: Patients and healthy controls showed no significant difference in CD8+ Simpson's diversity (P=0.060). Roughly 30 CD8+ CDR3 sequences were found to be shared between patients and controls, but these sequences appeared to be highly expressed in patients and within the immunodominant clones of the patients.

A distance of 16 bases separates the germline ends of V and J, which lose 6 bases and 9 bases respectively. Both ends counted, the CDR3 spans 13 residues. Just the 39-base CDR3 DNA is kept, in frame starting at base 1. CDR1 SGHVS and CDR2 FQNEAQ were looked up in the germline V gene. Genomic DNA served as template for TCR beta VDJ combination and CDR3 sequence profiling. An Illumina HiSeq 2000 was used for TCR repertoire sequencing. In the original analysis: Repertoire assessment relied on Simpson's diversity index, CDR3 size and DJ length profiles, and TRBV/TRBJ rearrangement plots. Whichever DNA sequence was most abundant in the deep sequencing data was defined as the immunodominant clone. CDR3 amino acid sequences were checked for sharing across subjects and were also compared against the VDJdb database and published repertoires. Starting from the raw public reads, TCRdb applied fastp trimming at Q25, assembled clones with MiXCR and retained in-frame beta chains. Entries that share a CDR3 protein sequence are merged under the most common genes and DNA. V and J calls and clone size were set by TCRdb, not the authors. The sample table holds 200,000 to 300,000 distinct CDR3 sequences, of which roughly 82% were seen once. Together, the top ten hold 40% to 55% of the sample.

The patients picked for sequencing were ones in whom flow cytometry had shown an expansion of CD8+CD57+ cells. Every patient had a diagnosis of severe acquired aplastic anemia based on International Study of Aplastic Anemia and Agranulocytosis and Camitta criteria. Patients had received no therapy at the time of blood sampling. In this study, sorted CD4+ and CD8+ T cells from the blood of healthy subjects and of severe aplastic anemia patients had their TCR repertoires deep-sequenced. In the USA, patient enrollment took place under clinicaltrials.gov protocols 00001620, 01623167, 00001397, 00071045, 00081523 and 00961064. Ficoll-Paque density gradient centrifugation was used to isolate peripheral blood mononuclear cells. CD4+ and CD8+ T cells were sorted by FACS or magnetic beads before DNA extraction.

This clonotype was sampled from a human donor with aplastic anemia. The sample taken for sequencing was sorted CD4+, CD8+, or CD8+CD57+ T cells (not recorded which) from PBMCs. In this chain, TRBV7-8 is recombined with TRBJ2-3; TRBD1 is a weak D gene call, 5 bases matching. The CDR3 protein is CASRFGPAGTQYS. The nucleotide sequence is TGTGCCAGCAGGTTTGGTCCAGCAGGGACGCAGTATTCT.